This T cell receptor (beta chain) was sequenced during a study of blood T cell repertoires in COVID-19. TCRdb's copy holds only in-frame clones and misses some; the assay was immunoSEQ multiplex PCR. The table has 180,000 or so clones, roughly 83% seen once; the top ten hold over 10%. Germline trimming cut 1 base from V and 4 bases from J; bases unmatched to any gene: 10. The CDR3 totals 18 residues. Germline V gives CDR1 SGHRS, CDR2 YFSETQ. The sequencing input was PBMCs or T cells enriched from blood (not recorded which). This rearrangement joins TRBV5-1 to TRBJ1-5; 11 nucleotides match TRBD1. The TCR sequence derives from a woman aged 60-75 years who had recovered from COVID-19. Here the CDR3 reads CASSLPAGQGALNQPQHF. DNA of the CDR3: TGCGCCAGCAGCTTGCCGGCCGGACAGGGGGCCTTGAATCAGCCCCAGCATTTT.